This TCR beta chain derives from a study of T cells after yellow fever vaccination. Overall study: SMART-Seq v4 Ultra Low Input prepared libraries from low-cell fractions.

TCRdb independently ran MiXCR on the 5' RACE reads; one entry per CDR3 protein. The table records 500,000 to 650,000 distinct CDR3 sequences, roughly an eighth of them present only once. General observations from the study: By day 5 rather than day 15, the secondary response had peaked, though it was weaker. Post-booster repertoires contained most primary-vaccination clones again (approximately 97% CD4, about 90% CD8). In FACS-sorted repertoires, abundant clonotypes from the bulk population could appear as contaminants.

On this clonotype itself: No antigen is known for it.

V dropped 1 base and J dropped 6 bases, with 1 base sitting between them. The CDR3 sequence is 12 residues long. CDR1 and CDR2 (germline): SEHNR, FQNEAQ (reference sequence). The chain carries TRBV7-9 and TRBJ1-6; D remains unclear. This TCR came from a man younger than 45 who received the YFV17D yellow fever vaccine. The sample was PBMCs, taken on the day of the yellow fever booster vaccination. The CDR3 DNA is TGTGCCAGCAGCTTAGTTAATTCACCCCTCCACTTT. The encoded protein is CASSLVNSPLHF. Filled out from reference TRBV7-9 and TRBJ1-6, the complete variable domain reads DTGVSQNPRHKITKRGQNVTFRCDPISEHNRLYWYRQTLGQGPEFLTYFQNEAQLEKSRLLSDRFSAERPKGSFSTLEIQRTEQGDSAMYLCASSLVNSPLHFGNGTRLTVT.